These 29 T cell receptor beta chains originate from one sample sequenced in a study of blood T cell repertoires in COVID-19. The data were produced by immunoSEQ multiplex PCR, yet TCRdb's version contains in-frame clones alone and is incomplete. The data hold around 160,000 clones, with approximately 78% observed a single time. The source material was peripheral blood. All receptors derive from a human donor with acute or convalescent COVID-19. The donor label of this sample is uncertain.

The chain recombines TRBV2 with TRBJ2-3; 10 nucleotides line up with TRBD1. Germline assignment: CDR1 SNHLY and CDR2 FYNNEI. The CDR3 loop spans 15 amino acids. The V segment lost 6 bases and the J segment 4 bases; nucleotides outside the gene matches: 7. In nucleotides, the CDR3 is TGTGCCAGCAGCCCGACAGGGGGCCAGTCAGATACGCAGTATTTT. Translation: CASSPTGGQSDTQYF. The variable domain in full, with the rest retrieved from reference TRBV2 and TRBJ2-3, is EPEVTQTPSHQVTQMGQEVILRCVPISNHLYFYWYRQILGQKVEFLVSFYNNEISEKSEIFDDQFSVERPDGSNFTLKIRSTKLEDSAMYFCASSPTGGQSDTQYFGPGTRLTVL.

This chain uses TRBV19 with TRBJ1-2, with 7 bases matching TRBD1. Trimming took 5 bases from V and 4 from J; bases not matched to a gene: 13. The CDR3 spans 16 residues. From germline, CDR1 is LNHDA and CDR2 SQIVND (reference sequence). The CDR3 protein is CASSPPVPQGVYGYTF. The CDR3 DNA is TGTGCCAGTAGTCCTCCTGTCCCCCAGGGGGTCTATGGCTACACCTTC.

This clone was seen once. The V and J genes are TRBV10-3 and TRBJ1-2; the match to TRBD1 covers 7 bases. The ends lost 6 bases at V and 3 bases at J; junction bases unmatched: 1. Germline CDR1 is ENHRY and CDR2 is SYGVKD. This CDR3 has 12 amino acids. DNA of the CDR3: TGTGCCATCAGCGGGACAGACTATGGCTACACCTTC. It is translated as CAISGTDYGYTF.

The genes are TRBV7-2 and TRBJ1-1, with a possible D match to TRBD1 (6 bases). The CDR3 consists of 13 residues. Germline assignment: CDR1 SGHTA and CDR2 FQGNSA. With 5 bases removed from V and 5 bases from J, the gap between germline ends came to 12 bases. The CDR3 here is CASSPQGRTEAFF. The CDR3 nucleotides are TGTGCCAGCAGCCCCCAGGGGCGAACTGAAGCTTTCTTT. Together with reference TRBV7-2 and TRBJ1-1, the CDR3 gives the full variable domain: GAGVSQSPSNKVTEKGKDVELRCDPISGHTALYWYRQSLGQGLEFLIYFQGNSAPDKSGLPSDRFSAERTGGSVSTLTIQRTQQEDSAVYLCASSPQGRTEAFFGQGTRLTVV.

The chain employs TRBV19 and TRBJ1-1, with 9 bases fitting TRBD1. This CDR3 region has 15 residues. Trimming took 4 bases from V and 1 from J; bases not matched to a gene: 4. Germline CDR1 is LNHDA and CDR2 is SQIVND (reference sequence). The CDR3, as DNA: TGTGCCAGTAGTACCCGACAGGGGGGGAACACTGAAGCTTTCTTT. This sequence encodes CASSTRQGGNTEAFF.

The rearrangement links TRBV7-3 to TRBJ1-1, with 7 bases identical to TRBD1. V shed 5 bases and J 7 bases; nucleotides not matched to a gene: 4. This CDR3 spans 12 amino acids. CDR1 is SGHTA, CDR2 FQGTGA, per germline. The CDR3 DNA reads TGTGCCAGCAGCCCTCGACAGGGTGAAGCTTTCTTT. As protein: CASSPRQGEAFF.

In this sample, this clone turned up once. The chain joins TRBV5-1 to TRBJ1-3, with D possibly being TRBD1 (5 bases). Germline CDR1 is SGHRS and CDR2 is YFSETQ. The CDR3 extends over 14 amino acids. V lost 5 bases to trimming and J lost 0 bases, with 9 bases between them. Here the CDR3 reads CASRAGPSGNTIYF. The CDR3, as DNA: TGCGCCAGCAGAGCAGGGCCCTCTGGAAACACCATATATTTT.

The rearrangement uses TRBV7-2 and TRBJ2-1, with D maybe TRBD2 (5 bases). This CDR3 comprises 14 residues. Germline assignment: CDR1 SGHTA and CDR2 FQGNSA. Trimming removed 1 base at V and 4 bases at J, with 8 bases between. CDR3 nucleotide sequence: TGTGCCAGCAGCTTAGGTGGGGAGTACAATGAGCAGTTCTTC. It specifies CASSLGGEYNEQFF.

This chain joins TRBV27 and TRBJ1-1, with D uncertain. V was clipped by 1 base and J by 3 bases, with 12 bases between them. The CDR3 is made up of 15 amino acids. CDR1 is MNHEY, CDR2 SMNVEV, per germline (reference sequence). CDR3 in amino acids: CASSLLAGVDTEAFF. Written as DNA, the CDR3 is TGTGCCAGCAGTTTATTGGCGGGTGTGGACACTGAAGCTTTCTTT.

This chain connects TRBV4-1 to TRBJ2-7; 10 bases map to TRBD2. This CDR3 region has 15 residues. Germline values: CDR1 MGHRA, CDR2 YSYEKL. Germline trimming cut 1 base from V and 3 bases from J; bases unmatched to any gene: 3. The CDR3 DNA reads as TGCGCCAGCAGCCAAGCAGCGGGAGGGGGCTACGAGCAGTACTTC. Translated, it gives CASSQAAGGGYEQYF.

The V and J genes are TRBV6-5 and TRBJ2-7; tentative D call: TRBD1 (6 bases). Per germline, CDR1 MNHEY and CDR2 SVGAGI. Trimming took 6 bases from V and 0 from J, leaving 15 bases between them. This CDR3 is built from 15 residues. CDR3 in amino acids: CASSRSRGSSYEQYF. CDR3 nucleotide sequence: TGTGCCAGCAGCAGATCCAGGGGCAGCTCCTACGAGCAGTACTTC.

With respect to this clone: The junction departs from the called germline gene at one end, perhaps through a read error. The rearrangement joins TRBV7-7 to TRBJ2-1; tentative D call: TRBD1 (5 bases). There are 13 residues in the CDR3. CDR1 is SSHAT, CDR2 FNYEAQ, per germline (reference sequence). The CDR3 DNA follows: TGTGCTAGCAGCCTGGACAACTACAATGAGCAGTTCTTC. Protein product: CASSLDNYNEQFF.

This clone was counted only a few times. This chain links TRBV6-4 with TRBJ2-5; TRBD2 matches 10 bases. Germline CDR1 and CDR2: MRHNA and SNTAGT. V lost 5 bases to trimming and J lost 5 bases; unmatched junction nucleotides: 17. The CDR3 has 18 residues. The CDR3 DNA follows: TGTGCCAGCAGTCCGTCTAATCCTAGCGGGGGCTGGGGGGAGACCCAGTACTTC. It is translated as CASSPSNPSGGWGETQYF.

The V gene is TRBV10-3, the J gene TRBJ1-1; unclear D gene. The CDR3 spans 11 residues. V dropped 10 bases and J dropped 7 bases, with 13 bases sitting between them. Germline CDR1 ENHRY, CDR2 SYGVKD. In DNA form, the CDR3 reads TGTGCCACACGTAGGGAGGGTGAAGCTTTCTTT. Translation: CATRREGEAFF.

The chain has TRBV5-8 and TRBJ1-3; D remains unclear. With 0 bases removed from V and 7 bases from J, the gap between germline ends came to 8 bases. This CDR3 comprises 13 residues. The germline V gene encodes CDR1 SGHTS and CDR2 YDEGEE. The chain's CDR3 is CASSLVGSNTIYF. DNA of the CDR3: TGTGCCAGCAGCTTGGTCGGGTCCAACACCATATATTTT.

J is TRBJ1-6 and V is TRBV27, with 8 bases that match TRBD1. CDR1 and CDR2 (germline): MNHEY, SMNVEV (reference sequence). V shed 5 bases and J 6 bases; nucleotides not matched to a gene: 6. CDR3 length equals 15 residues. The CDR3 region is CASSLRTGINSPLHF. Written as DNA, the CDR3 is TGTGCCAGCAGTCTAAGGACAGGGATTAATTCACCCCTCCACTTT.

This clone occurred a few times. The CDR3 reads CASSSTGIGQPQHF. CDR3 DNA: TGTGCCAGCAGTTCAACAGGGATCGGTCAGCCCCAGCATTTT. The rearrangement uses TRBV6-5 and TRBJ1-5; TRBD1 might be the D (6 bases). CDR3 length: 14 residues. Per the germline V gene, CDR1 is MNHEY and CDR2 is SVGAGI. V lost 4 bases to trimming and J lost 6 bases, with 13 bases between them.

The chain has TRBV6-6 and TRBJ2-5; TRBD2 matches at 7 bases. This CDR3 has 12 residues. With V trimmed by 10 bases and J by 4 bases, 6 bases remained unmatched. Germline CDR1 is MNHNY and CDR2 is SVGAGI (reference sequence). The CDR3 region has the DNA TGTGCCACGGCCGGCGGGGGAGAGACCCAGTACTTC. Protein: CATAGGGETQYF.

The chain employs TRBV19 and TRBJ2-7, with 9 bases lining up with TRBD1. Germline V gene data show CDR1 as LNHDA and CDR2 as SQIVND (reference sequence). Germline trimming cut 6 bases from V and 0 bases from J; bases unmatched to any gene: 6. CDR3 size: 15 residues. CDR3 in amino acids: CASRPSGQGSYEQYF. The CDR3 DNA reads TGTGCCAGTAGACCCTCGGGACAGGGCTCCTACGAGCAGTACTTC.

In its sample, this clone was seen a few times. This chain joins TRBV5-1 and TRBJ1-4, with a tentative D call TRBD1 (5 bases). The CDR3 runs 15 residues. Trimming took 0 bases from V and 7 from J, leaving 13 bases between them. Germline V lookup: CDR1 SGHRS, CDR2 YFSETQ. CDR3 bases: TGCGCCAGCAGCTTGGGACTGGGAAGGGGTGAAAAACTGTTTTTT. Translation: CASSLGLGRGEKLFF. Looking up the rest from reference TRBV5-1 and TRBJ1-4 gives the full variable domain: KAGVTQTPRYLIKTRGQQVTLSCSPISGHRSVSWYQQTPGQGLQFLFEYFSETQRNKGNFPGRFSGRQFSNSRSEMNVSTLELGDSALYLCASSLGLGRGEKLFFGSGTQLSVL.

This sequence joins TRBV7-2 and TRBJ2-5, with 9 nucleotides matching TRBD2. CDR1 is SGHTA and CDR2 is FQGNSA in the germline V gene. The CDR3 covers 13 residues. Trimming removed 6 bases from V and 5 bases from J; junction bases left unmatched: 4. The CDR3 DNA reads TGTGCCAGCAGAGGGACTAGCTGGGAGACCCAGTACTTC. This sequence encodes CASRGTSWETQYF.

This chain uses TRBV11-3 with TRBJ1-2, with D maybe TRBD1 (6 bases). Germline CDR1 and CDR2: SGHNT and YENEEA. V was cut by 4 bases and J by 7 bases, with 13 bases left in between. The CDR3 totals 13 residues. The CDR3 DNA sequence: TGTGCCAGCAGCTCGGGGGGCTCGAGTGGCTACACCTTC. This encodes CASSSGGSSGYTF.

This chain connects TRBV7-2 to TRBJ1-2; the D gene is possibly TRBD1 (5 bases). The V end was cut by 4 bases, the J end by 7 bases, with 10 bases between. CDR3 length: 12 residues. Germline values: CDR1 SGHTA, CDR2 FQGNSA. The CDR3 coding sequence is TGTGCCAGCAGCTCCGGGGGGGTTGGCTACACCTTC. The encoded protein is CASSSGGVGYTF.

The chain carries TRBV3-1 (or the pseudogene TRBV3-2) and TRBJ1-6; TRBD1 matches 8 bases. V lost 7 bases and J lost 10; bases outside the gene matches: 3. CDR3 size: 12 residues. Germline V gene sequence: CDR1 LGHDT, CDR2 YNNKEL (reference sequence). In DNA form, the CDR3 reads TGTGCCAGCACAGGGGGCGAGTCACCCCTCCACTTT. Translated: CASTGGESPLHF.

V is TRBV5-1 and J is TRBJ1-1; D is ambiguous. Trimming removed 0 bases from V and 1 base from J, with 7 bases in between. Germline V gene sequence: CDR1 SGHRS, CDR2 YFSETQ. This CDR3 is built from 14 residues. The CDR3: CASSLGAGNTEAFF. CDR3 nucleotides: TGCGCCAGCAGCTTGGGGGCGGGGAACACTGAAGCTTTCTTT.

The V and J genes are TRBV19 and TRBJ2-5, with 7 bases fitting TRBD2. The germline CDR1 and CDR2 sequences are LNHDA and SQIVND (reference sequence). With V trimmed by 8 bases and J by 1 base, 7 bases remained unmatched. This CDR3 contains 14 residues. As DNA, the CDR3 is TGTGCCAGTTCGAAGGGCGGGAGCCAAGAGACCCAGTACTTC. It is translated as CASSKGGSQETQYF.

Only a few counts were recorded for this clone. The rearrangement joins TRBV6-5 to TRBJ1-5; a weak D match, TRBD1 (6 bases). The V and J ends lost 6 bases and 4 bases respectively, with 16 bases between them. The CDR3 runs 15 residues. Germline lookup yields CDR1 MNHEY and CDR2 SVGAGI. CDR3 in amino acids: CASRERGMGNQPQHF. CDR3 nucleotide sequence: TGTGCCAGCAGGGAGAGGGGGATGGGAAATCAGCCCCAGCATTTT.

This chain joins TRBV5-4 and TRBJ1-4, with D unclear. The CDR3 is 14 residues long. Trimming took off 1 base at V and 8 bases at J, with 12 bases between the two ends. Per germline, CDR1 SGHNT and CDR2 YYREEE (reference sequence). For the CDR3, the DNA is TGTGCCAGCAGCTTGTGGAGGGCGCGGGAAAAACTGTTTTTT. Protein product: CASSLWRAREKLFF.

The rearrangement links TRBV3-1 (or the pseudogene TRBV3-2) to TRBJ1-2, with D tentatively TRBD1 (6 bases). Germline loops: CDR1 LGHDT, CDR2 YNNKEL (reference sequence). The CDR3 totals 12 residues. V was shortened by 4 bases and J by 10 bases, with 13 bases between the two germline ends. DNA for the CDR3: TGTGCCAGCAGCCTAGACAGGTTTTCCTACACCTTC. Protein: CASSLDRFSYTF.